This T cell receptor (beta chain) was identified in a study of Tregs in tolerant kidney transplant recipients. Data came from immunoSEQ multiplex PCR; TCRdb stores just in-frame clones and leaves some out. The table shows about 110,000 clones, with 85% to 90% occurring only once. The source was CD4+ T cells from blood, collected before the transplant. This clonotype was sampled from a human donor who received a combined kidney and bone marrow transplant.

The CDR3 protein is CAISDMNTEAFF. The CDR3 region has the DNA TGTGCCATCTCGGACATGAACACTGAAGCTTTCTTT. The chain is built from TRBV10-3 and TRBJ1-1, with a tentative D call TRBD1 (5 bases). V lost 8 bases, J lost 0 bases, and 7 bases lay in between. CDR3 size: 12 residues. In germline, CDR1 is ENHRY, CDR2 SYGVKD.